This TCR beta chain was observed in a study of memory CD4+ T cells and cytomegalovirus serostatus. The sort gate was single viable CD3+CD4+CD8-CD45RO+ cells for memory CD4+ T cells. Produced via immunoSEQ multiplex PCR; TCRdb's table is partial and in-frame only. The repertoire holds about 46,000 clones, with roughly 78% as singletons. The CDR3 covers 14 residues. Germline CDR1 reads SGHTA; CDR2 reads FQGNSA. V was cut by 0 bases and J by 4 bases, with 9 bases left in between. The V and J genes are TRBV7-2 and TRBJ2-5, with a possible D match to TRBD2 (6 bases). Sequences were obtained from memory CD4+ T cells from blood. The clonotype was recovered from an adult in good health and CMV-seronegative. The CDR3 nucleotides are TGTGCCAGCAGCTTAGCTAGCGGAAGAGAGACCCAGTACTTC. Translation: CASSLASGRETQYF. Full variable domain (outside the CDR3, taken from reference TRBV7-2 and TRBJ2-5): GAGVSQSPSNKVTEKGKDVELRCDPISGHTALYWYRQSLGQGLEFLIYFQGNSAPDKSGLPSDRFSAERTGGSVSTLTIQRTQQEDSAVYLCASSLASGRETQYFGPGTRLLVL.